The T cell receptor beta chain described here comes from a study of shared clonotypes between healthy human individuals. Overall study: Two women and a few men aged 18 to 49 served as donors.

Worth noting for this clone: The sample has other DNA sequences that encode this CDR3 too.

Terminally differentiated effector memory CD45RA+ cells were left out of the naive CD8 fraction, which was CD45RO-negative and positively selected for CCR7. The CDR3 consists of 13 residues. Losses at the gene ends were 6 bases for V and 1 base for J; bases not matched to a gene: 0. Per the germline V gene, CDR1 is MNHNS and CDR2 is SASEGT. Assay: immunoSEQ multiplex PCR; the TCRdb copy retains only in-frame clones and omits some. The table lists 2 million to 2.5 million clones, about 95% of them singletons. Sequenced: naive CD8+ T cells sorted from blood. The rearrangement joins TRBV6-1 to TRBJ2-7; TRBD1 matches at 10 bases. The TCR originated in a man between 18 and 29 years old in good health. In DNA, the CDR3 is TGTGCCAGCAGGGGACAGGGGTCCTACGAGCAGTACTTC. Translating it yields CASRGQGSYEQYF.